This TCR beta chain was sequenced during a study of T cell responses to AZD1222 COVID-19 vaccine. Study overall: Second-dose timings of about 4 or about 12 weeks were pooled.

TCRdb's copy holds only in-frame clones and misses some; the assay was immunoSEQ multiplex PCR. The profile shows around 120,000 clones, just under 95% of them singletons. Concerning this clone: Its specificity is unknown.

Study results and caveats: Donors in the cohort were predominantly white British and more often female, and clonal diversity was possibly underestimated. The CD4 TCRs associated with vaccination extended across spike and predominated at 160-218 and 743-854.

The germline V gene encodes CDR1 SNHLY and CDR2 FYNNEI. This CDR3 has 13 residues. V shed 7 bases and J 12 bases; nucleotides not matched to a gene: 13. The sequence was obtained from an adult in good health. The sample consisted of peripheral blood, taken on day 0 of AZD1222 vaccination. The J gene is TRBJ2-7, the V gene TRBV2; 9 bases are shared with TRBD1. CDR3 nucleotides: TGTGCCAGCAAAAGGGACAGGGAAGGAATTGGGTACTTC. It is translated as CASKRDREGIGYF.